One sample yielded the 13 T cell receptor beta chains listed below, sequenced in a study of T cells in Graves' hyperthyroidism and ophthalmopathy. TCR beta CDR3 regions were amplified from RNA transcripts. Initially, a first-round RT-PCR of the TCR CDR3 employed the HTBI primer set. In TCRdb, the multiplex PCR reads were re-called with MiXCR into one record per CDR3 protein. The data show some 400,000 distinct CDR3 sequences, with around 13% seen just once and roughly 11% held by the top ten. Sequenced material: blood. These receptors all come from a woman aged 55-69 years with Graves' hyperthyroidism.

The chain has TRBV20-1 and TRBJ2-4, with a weak D call TRBD2 (6 bases). Germline V CDR1 and CDR2: DFQATT, SNEGSKA (reference sequence). The CDR3 runs to 15 residues. V gave up 5 bases and J gave up 0 bases, with 14 bases separating them. Written as DNA, the CDR3 is TGCAGTGCTGGGGGGACGGTGCTAGCCAAAAACATTCAGTACTTC. This gives the protein CSAGGTVLAKNIQYF.

This clonotype was recorded a few times. The CDR3 ends on some other residue instead of the conserved phenylalanine or tryptophan, so this is likely a read error. The chain is built from TRBV9 and TRBJ1-6, with a tentative D call TRBD1 (6 bases). The V end lost 3 bases, the J end lost 10 bases, and 23 bases lay between the germline ends. CDR3 length equals 17 residues. CDR1 and CDR2 from the germline V gene are SGDLS and YYNGEE. The CDR3 DNA reads as TGTGCCAGCAGCGCCGAGGGGGGGGTGGCCAAGAGATCACCCCTCCACTCT. The encoded protein is CASSAEGGVAKRSPLHS.

There are many counts of this clonotype. The V gene is TRBV7-2, the J gene TRBJ1-4, with D hard to call. The CDR3 sequence is 15 residues long. V was pared by 5 bases and J by 0 bases, with 10 bases between. The germline V gene encodes CDR1 SGHTA and CDR2 FQGNSA. The CDR3 reads CASSNGVSTNEKLFF. In nucleotides, the CDR3 is TGTGCCAGCAGCAACGGAGTTTCAACTAATGAAAAACTGTTTTTT.

This clonotype was detected only a few times. A much larger clone differs from this one at a single base, so this may be a read error. The DNA of the CDR3 is TGTGCCCGCTCACCCGGGAGGAGTGAAGCTTTCTTT. It is translated as CARSPGRSEAFF. V and J are TRBV18 and TRBJ1-1, with D uncertain. The CDR3 has 12 residues. Germline V gives CDR1 KGHSH, CDR2 LQKENI. Drawing the rest from reference TRBV18 and TRBJ1-1, the complete variable domain is NAGVMQNPRHLVRRRGQEARLRCSPMKGHSHVYWYRQLPEEGLKFMVYLQKENIIDESGMPKERFSAEFPKEGPSILRIQQVVRGDSAAYFCARSPGRSEAFFGQGTRLTVV.

V and J are TRBV19 and TRBJ2-6; D unclear. The germline V gene has CDR1 LNHDA and CDR2 SQIVND (reference sequence). This CDR3 comprises 15 residues. Trimming took 5 bases from V and 2 from J, leaving 10 bases between them. In DNA, the CDR3 is TGTGCCAGTAGTCTGGGTGCTGCTGGGGCCAACGTCCTGACTTTC. This encodes CASSLGAAGANVLTF.

Many counts were recorded for this clonotype. The genes are TRBV6-2 or TRBV6-3 and TRBJ2-7; tentatively, D is TRBD1 (5 bases). This CDR3 spans 12 amino acids. Germline V gives CDR1 MNHEY, CDR2 SVGEGT. Trimming cost V 8 bases and J 2 bases, with 10 bases left between them. This chain's CDR3 is CASAQGTYEQYF. CDR3 coding DNA: TGTGCCAGCGCGCAGGGAACCTACGAGCAGTACTTC.

The genes are TRBV20-1 and TRBJ1-6; 8 bases agree with TRBD1. CDR1 is DFQATT and CDR2 is SNEGSKA in the germline V gene (reference sequence). The CDR3 runs to 13 residues. V was clipped by 6 bases and J by 10 bases; unmatched bases: 8. The CDR3 DNA follows: TGCAGTGCCTCGGACAGGGTGGGATCACCCCTCCACTTT. This codes for CSASDRVGSPLHF.

The chain recombines TRBV12-3 or TRBV12-4 with TRBJ2-1; tentative D call: TRBD2 (5 bases). This CDR3 is 12 amino acids long. Trimming cost V 6 bases and J 6 bases, with 9 bases left between them. The CDR3 protein is CASRDLSNEQFF. CDR3 nucleotides: TGTGCCAGCAGGGACTTGAGCAATGAGCAGTTCTTC.

This clonotype was counted at least ten times. The chain links TRBV7-8 to TRBJ2-5, with 11 nucleotides matching TRBD2. CDR1 SGHVS and CDR2 FQNEAQ come from the germline V gene. This CDR3 has 15 amino acids. V gave up 7 bases and J gave up 11 bases; unmatched junction bases: 15. The CDR3 bases are TGTGCCAGCACCCCCCCCGGGACTAGCGGTGTGGGTCAGTACTTC. The encoded protein is CASTPPGTSGVGQYF.

There are a few counts of this clonotype. The rearrangement links TRBV24-1 to TRBJ2-5, with D perhaps TRBD1 (6 bases). The CDR3 loop spans 15 amino acids. V lost 4 bases to trimming and J lost 5 bases, with 16 bases between them. The V gene's germline CDR1 is KGHDR and CDR2 SFDVKD. The CDR3 loop reads CATSEPTGWAETQYF. The CDR3 nucleotides are TGTGCCACCAGTGAGCCGACAGGATGGGCGGAGACCCAGTACTTC.

This clonotype was observed a few times. The CDR3 loop reads CASSLQFLNSPLHF. For the CDR3, the DNA is TGTGCCAGCAGTTTACAGTTTTTAAATTCACCCCTCCACTTT. This chain uses TRBV27 with TRBJ1-6; D is uncertain. CDR3 length: 14 amino acids. CDR1 and CDR2 (germline): MNHEY, SMNVEV (reference sequence). The germline V and J ends were trimmed by 2 bases and 7 bases, with 9 bases remaining between them.

This clonotype came up many times. The chain has TRBV6-1 and TRBJ2-1; TRBD2 aligns across 9 bases. This CDR3 contains 14 residues. Germline-derived CDR1 and CDR2 are MNHNS and SASEGT. The trim removed 7 bases at V and 10 bases at J, leaving 11 bases unmatched. The CDR3 bases are TGTGCCAGCACCTCTCAGCGGGAGGCACGCGAGCAGTTCTTC. Protein sequence: CASTSQREAREQFF.

J is TRBJ2-2 and V is TRBV5-4; D is uncertain. Germline V CDR1 and CDR2: SGHNT, YYREEE (reference sequence). Trimming took off 1 base at V and 5 bases at J, with 3 bases between the two ends. This CDR3 contains 12 residues. CDR3 loop: CASSLWTGELFF. The CDR3 nucleotides read TGTGCCAGCAGCTTGTGGACCGGGGAGCTGTTTTTT.